Described below is a single T cell receptor (beta chain) sequence and its context. There is no known antigen for this receptor. No quality values exist for individual bases; no much larger clone is one base distant. This record belongs to a study of shared clonotypes between healthy human individuals (dated by TCRdb to 2020 to 2022). For the study in its entirety: A few men and two women, aged 18 to 49 years, made up the cohort. Different laboratories and diverse techniques were used to prepare libraries and sequence TCR repertoires, to increase sequencing depth and limit assay-specific biases. The study deeply sequenced blood TCR repertoires of about 5 healthy adults to estimate repertoire size and the extent of clonotype sharing between individuals. Per donor, leukapheresis produced somewhere between about 0.8 and 9.5 billion PBMCs.

Using the deep immunoSEQ assay, TCR CDR3 regions were amplified from genomic DNA by multiplex PCR. Extracted genomic DNA from each cell subset was distributed evenly across all wells of several immunoSEQ 96-well plates, and each plate was treated as a replicate. Each replicate PCR for unsorted PBMC received 250 to 300 ng genomic DNA, equal to 25,000 to 35,000 T cell genomes. Ten immunoSEQ deep assay plates were used to sequence unsorted PBMC genomic DNA. Purified libraries were measured with a Qubit 3.0 fluorometer, size-checked on a Bioanalyzer 2100, and measured again with the KAPA Library Quantification kit. Every immunoSEQ 96-well plate was sequenced on a dedicated single-read 150-cycle Illumina NextSeq 550 flow cell. Per the original workflow: Because the immunoSEQ output held only junctional sequences and lacked quality scores, the filtering could not match the filtering applied to full-length reads. To assign V/J genes and CDR3, sequences were annotated using PyIR, a Python wrapper for IgBLAST v1.9, with IMGT germline references. Reads with weak V/J assignments (E-value above 1e-6), missing CDR3, stop codons, out-of-frame junctions, or ambiguous translated residues were removed. A V3J clonotype was defined by an identical inferred V gene, J gene, and CDR3 amino acid sequence. Percentage overlap between repertoires was calculated by dividing the number of shared unique clonotypes by the size of the smaller repertoire. Three approaches were used to assess repertoire richness: RTK rarefaction, the Chao1 estimator, and Recon v2.1 estimates of unobserved clonotypes. In TCRdb, the immuneACCESS table is reduced to in-frame sequences with V and J assigned. These tables do not hold every clone; where another copy was compared, an unresolved V gene accounts for under half, and the others remain unexplained. V, J and clone size are taken as reported in that table, and D and trimming were inferred from the DNA itself. Present in this sample are 450,000 to 500,000 clones, almost 80% of which were seen just once. The top ten clonotypes cover 9.5% to 15% of the sample.

The donors were healthy, HIV-negative adults with no recently reported acute infections or vaccinations. Only Caucasian adults living in Nashville, Tennessee, USA were represented among the donors. In the unsorted samples, 85 million to 100 million PBMCs were counted, and genomic DNA was extracted using the QIAamp DNA Blood Mini kit. Blood was collected by leukapheresis, and PBMCs were isolated by Ficoll-Histopaque density gradient centrifugation and then cryopreserved in liquid nitrogen vapor phase. Overall results and qualifications from the work: Based on pairwise subsampling, the degree of clonotype sharing among donors was expected to be affected by sequencing depth. The genetic and exposure-history diversity represented was limited by the small number of donors. Only blood was sampled, and tissue TCR repertoires likely differ from those in blood.

Sequenced input: PBMCs. The clonotype was recovered from a woman aged 40 to 50 in good health. Some clones in this sample may be carry-over from other donors' samples.

CDR3 sequence: CASSQVCGGTCYNEQFF. The DNA sequence follows: TGCGCCAGCAGCCAAGTTTGCGGCGGAACCTGTTACAATGAGCAGTTCTTC. The sequence joins TRBV4-1 to TRBJ2-1; the D gene is unclear. From a lookup of the germline V gene, CDR1 and CDR2 are MGHRA and YSYEKL. The CDR3 contains 17 residues, cysteine and phenylalanine counted. CDR3 DNA is the only sequence kept; it has 51 bases, read in frame from the first base. V and J lose 1 base and 4 bases, and a span of 17 bases separates them.